The rows below give T cell receptor beta chains drawn from one sample of a study of PD-L1 blockade in urothelial cancer. The data were produced by immunoSEQ multiplex PCR, yet TCRdb's version contains in-frame clones alone and is incomplete. The repertoire holds around 56,000 clones, with around 84% as singletons. Sequencing was performed on PBMCs, taken around atezolizumab (anti-PD-L1) treatment. The source of these receptors is a man aged 50 to 60 with urothelial cancer. The CDR3 runs from the conserved cysteine through the conserved F or W. The D gene is left open where the match is weak. Where a row states a size, it is once, few, many or the class of an expanded clone; other rows omit it.

J gene	D gene	V gene	clone size	CDR3 DNA	CDR3 protein
TRBJ2-7	NA	TRBV6-5	NA	TGTGCCAGCAGTTCCACAGACAGCTACGAGCAGTACTTC	CASSSTDSYEQYF
TRBJ2-7	TRBD1	TRBV14	NA	TGTGCCAGCAGCCGAAACTTGAGAGGGGGCGGGTACGAGCAGTACTTC	CASSRNLRGGGYEQYF
TRBJ2-7	TRBD2	TRBV9	NA	TGTGCCAGCAGCGTAGGCCCCGGGACTATCTCTGAGCAGTACTTC	CASSVGPGTISEQYF
TRBJ2-5	NA	TRBV2	NA	TGTGCCAGCAGACAATCGATCCAAGAGACCCAGTACTTC	CASRQSIQETQYF
TRBJ1-5	NA	TRBV28	NA	TGTGCCAGCAGTTTATTCGCAAGAGGTCAGCCCCAGCATTTT	CASSLFARGQPQHF
TRBJ2-1	NA	TRBV28	NA	TGTGCCAGCAGACCCCCATCTCGGAGGTCCTACAATGAGCAGTTCTTC	CASRPPSRRSYNEQFF
TRBJ2-3	NA	TRBV14	NA	TGTGCCAGCAGCGCGGGCTCCGGCAGGAATATCTTAGTACTCCTCACAGATACGCAGTATTTT	CASSAGSGRNILVLLTDTQYF
TRBJ2-1	TRBD2	TRBV5-6	NA	TGTGCCAGCAGCTCCCTGGGGACTATAAAGTTCAATGAGCAGTTCTTC	CASSSLGTIKFNEQFF
TRBJ2-3	TRBD2	TRBV7-3	NA	TGTGCCAGCAGCTCCCCGTTGGGTAGCGGGAGTTGGGCAGATACGCAGTATTTT	CASSSPLGSGSWADTQYF
TRBJ1-5	NA	TRBV7-2	NA	TGTGCCAGCAGCTTAAGGTCAGTGGGCTTCAATCAGCCCCAGCATTTT	CASSLRSVGFNQPQHF
TRBJ1-1	TRBD1	TRBV6-1	NA	TGTGCCAGCAAAACGACGGGACAGCTGAACACTGAAGCTTTCTTT	CASKTTGQLNTEAFF
TRBJ2-1	TRBD2	TRBV7-7	NA	TGTGCTAGCAGCCGGACTAGCGGGGACTACAATGAGCAGTTCTTC	CASSRTSGDYNEQFF
TRBJ2-1	TRBD1	TRBV4-1	NA	TGCGCCAGCAGCCAGGCAACTAGGGGGCGGTGGAGGACAGGGGACAATGAGCAGTTCTTC	CASSQATRGRWRTGDNEQFF
TRBJ1-1	TRBD1	TRBV27	NA	TGTGCCAGCAGTTTAATGGGCAGGGGGGAAGCTTTCTTT	CASSLMGRGEAFF
TRBJ2-1	NA	TRBV2	NA	TGTGCCAGCAGTGGGGTTAGGGGAGGTTTCTTACATGAGCAGTTCTTC	CASSGVRGGFLHEQFF
TRBJ2-5	NA	TRBV7-9	NA	TGTGCCAGCAGCTTAATCCGGTTGGGGGCCGAGGAGACCCAGTACTTC	CASSLIRLGAEETQYF
TRBJ1-6	NA	TRBV7-8	NA	TGTGCCAGCAGCTTAAACAGAGATAATTCACCCCTCCACTTT	CASSLNRDNSPLHF
TRBJ2-7	TRBD1	TRBV9	NA	TGTGCCAGCAGCGCGACAGGGGGCTACGAGCAGTACTTC	CASSATGGYEQYF
TRBJ1-1	NA	TRBV28	NA	TGTGCCAGCAGTTTAAGAACAAGGAACACTGAAGCTTTCTTT	CASSLRTRNTEAFF
TRBJ2-1	TRBD2	TRBV27	once	TGTGCCAGCAGTTTACTAGCGGGAGACTTGCGTGAGCAGTTCTTC	CASSLLAGDLREQFF
TRBJ1-1	TRBD1	TRBV6-1	NA	TGTGCCAGCAGTGAAGCGAAATGGGACAGGGAGTTCATGAACACTGAAGCTTTCTTT	CASSEAKWDREFMNTEAFF
TRBJ2-1	TRBD2	TRBV11-2	NA	TGTGCCAGCAGGCGGGTGACTAGCGGGGGTTGGGAGCAGTTCTTC	CASRRVTSGGWEQFF
TRBJ2-6	TRBD2	TRBV7-3	once	TGTGCCAGCAGCTTGTTGGGGGGGTCTGGGGCCAACGTCCTGACTTTC	CASSLLGGSGANVLTF
TRBJ2-2	TRBD2	TRBV9	once	TGTGCCAGCAGCGCTCCTCTAGCGGGAGGGCCCACCGGGGAGCTGTTTTTT	CASSAPLAGGPTGELFF
TRBJ2-7	NA	TRBV4-1	NA	TGCGCCAGCAGCCAAGAGTGGCAGGTCTCCTACGAGCAGTACTTC	CASSQEWQVSYEQYF
TRBJ2-3	NA	TRBV6-5	NA	TGTGCCAGCAGTTACCCAGGCACAGATACGCAGTATTTT	CASSYPGTDTQYF